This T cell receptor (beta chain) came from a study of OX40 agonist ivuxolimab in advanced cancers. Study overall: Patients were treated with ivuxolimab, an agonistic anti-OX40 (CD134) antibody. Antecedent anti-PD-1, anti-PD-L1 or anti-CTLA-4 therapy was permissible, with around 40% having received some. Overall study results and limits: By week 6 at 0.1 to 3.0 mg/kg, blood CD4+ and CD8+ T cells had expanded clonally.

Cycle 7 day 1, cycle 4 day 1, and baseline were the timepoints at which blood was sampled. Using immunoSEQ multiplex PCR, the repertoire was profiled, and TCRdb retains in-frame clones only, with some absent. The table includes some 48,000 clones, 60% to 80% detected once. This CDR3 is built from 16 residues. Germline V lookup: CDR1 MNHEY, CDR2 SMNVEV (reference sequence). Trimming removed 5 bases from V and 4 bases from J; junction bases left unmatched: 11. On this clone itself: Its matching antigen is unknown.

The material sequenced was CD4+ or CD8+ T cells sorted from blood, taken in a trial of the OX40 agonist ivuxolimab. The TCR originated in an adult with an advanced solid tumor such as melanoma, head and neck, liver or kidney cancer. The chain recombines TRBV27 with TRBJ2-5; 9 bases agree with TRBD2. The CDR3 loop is CASSRGLAGGGETQYF. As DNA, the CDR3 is TGTGCCAGCAGTCGGGGTCTCGCGGGAGGGGGAGAGACCCAGTACTTC.